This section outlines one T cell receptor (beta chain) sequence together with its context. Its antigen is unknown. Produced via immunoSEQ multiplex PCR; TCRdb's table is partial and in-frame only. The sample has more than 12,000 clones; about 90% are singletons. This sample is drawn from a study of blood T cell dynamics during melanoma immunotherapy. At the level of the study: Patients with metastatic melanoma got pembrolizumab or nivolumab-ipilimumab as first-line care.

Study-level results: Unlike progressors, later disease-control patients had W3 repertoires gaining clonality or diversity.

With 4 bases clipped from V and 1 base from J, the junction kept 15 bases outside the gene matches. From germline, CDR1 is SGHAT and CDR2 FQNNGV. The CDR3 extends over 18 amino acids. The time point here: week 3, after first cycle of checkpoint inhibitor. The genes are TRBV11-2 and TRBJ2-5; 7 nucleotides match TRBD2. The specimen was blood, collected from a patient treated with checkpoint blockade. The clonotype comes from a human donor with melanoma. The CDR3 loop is CASSSQTSRGEIQETQYF. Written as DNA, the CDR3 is TGTGCCAGCAGCTCGCAGACGAGTCGGGGGGAGATCCAAGAGACCCAGTACTTC.